The entry below gives a single TCR beta chain sequence along with its context. These data belong to a study of blood T cell repertoires in COVID-19. On the study more broadly: T cells, B-cell-depleted T cells, or PBMCs provided the cDNA or gDNA that served as material.

Germline V lookup: CDR1 SGDLS, CDR2 YYNGEE. V lost 0 bases to trimming and J lost 8 bases, with 9 bases between them. The CDR3 sequence is 14 residues long. As originally analysed: Nucleated cell counts were estimated from reference gene primer amplification. Sequencing used immunoSEQ multiplex PCR; TCRdb keeps in-frame clones, though not all of them. The DNA gave D and trimming, while V, J and clone size come from that table. Seen here are fewer than 400,000 clones, about nine tenths observed once, and the top ten hold roughly 2.9%. It was during active infection that Seattle patients were enrolled and then longitudinally followed.

This receptor was taken from a woman younger than 45 with COVID-19, enrolled during active disease. The genes are TRBV9 and TRBJ1-6; D might be TRBD1 (5 bases). The sample consisted of peripheral blood. CDR3 amino acids: CASSVDSGYSPLHF. CDR3 sequence (DNA): TGTGCCAGCAGCGTAGACTCAGGGTATTCACCCCTCCACTTT.